The 16 T cell receptor beta chains in this list originate from one sample, sequenced in a study of cytomegalovirus exposure and HLA in healthy donors. PCR involved 60 Vbeta and 13 Jbeta primers. Produced via immunoSEQ multiplex PCR; TCRdb's table is partial and in-frame only. The data show around 90,000 clones, with about four fifths seen just once and 7.3% held by the top ten. Source material: PBMCs. These receptors all stem from a man aged 25 to 40 in good health and CMV-seronegative.

This clone was counted between two and nine times. This sequence joins TRBV19 and TRBJ2-1, with D maybe TRBD2 (6 bases). The CDR3 covers 15 residues. Germline V gene lookup returns CDR1 LNHDA and CDR2 SQIVND (reference sequence). V gave up 4 bases and J gave up 2 bases, with 12 bases separating them. The CDR3 nucleotides read TGTGCCAGTAGTACGGGAGTAGTAACCTACAATGAGCAGTTCTTC. As protein: CASSTGVVTYNEQFF.

In DNA, the CDR3 is TGCGCCAGCAGCTTAGGCACACTAGCGGGGGCAGAGACCCAGTACTTC. Translation gives CASSLGTLAGAETQYF. The chain combines TRBV5-1 with TRBJ2-5; 11 bases fit TRBD2. The CDR3 loop spans 16 amino acids. Germline CDR1 SGHRS, CDR2 YFSETQ. The J segment lost 4 bases and the V segment lost 2 bases, leaving 7 bases of the junction unmatched. Using reference TRBV5-1 and TRBJ2-5 for the parts outside the CDR3, the full variable domain is KAGVTQTPRYLIKTRGQQVTLSCSPISGHRSVSWYQQTPGQGLQFLFEYFSETQRNKGNFPGRFSGRQFSNSRSEMNVSTLELGDSALYLCASSLGTLAGAETQYFGPGTRLLVL.

This chain's CDR3 is CASSEFRGNEQFF. The CDR3 region has the DNA TGTGCCAGCAGTGAATTCAGGGGCAATGAGCAGTTCTTC. The chain recombines TRBV6-1 with TRBJ2-1; a weak D match, TRBD1 (6 bases). Germline V gene data show CDR1 as MNHNS and CDR2 as SASEGT. There are 13 residues in the CDR3. V lost 2 bases, J lost 6 bases, and 8 bases lay in between.

This clone appeared once. The V gene is TRBV14, the J gene TRBJ1-1; no reliable D call. The germline gives CDR1 SGHDN, CDR2 FVKESK. Deletions cut 4 bases from V and 6 bases from J, with 12 bases between. This CDR3 region has 13 residues. Here the CDR3 reads CASSPRTRAEAFF. The CDR3 DNA sequence: TGTGCCAGCAGCCCTCGTACGCGGGCTGAAGCTTTCTTT. The entire variable domain, with the rest obtained from reference TRBV14 and TRBJ1-1, is as follows: EAGVTQFPSHSVIEKGQTVTLRCDPISGHDNLYWYRRVMGKEIKFLLHFVKESKQDESGMPNNRFLAERTGGTYSTLKVQPAELEDSGVYFCASSPRTRAEAFFGQGTRLTVV.

The genes are TRBV6-6 and TRBJ2-7, with no clear D. Germline V CDR1 and CDR2: MNHNY, SVGAGI (reference sequence). The CDR3 is 14 residues long. V shed 2 bases and J shed 0 bases, with 8 bases lying between them. The CDR3 DNA reads as TGTGCCAGCAGTTACGGCGAGGACTCCTACGAGCAGTACTTC. Translation gives CASSYGEDSYEQYF.

This clone was detected only a few times. This chain joins TRBV6-1 and TRBJ1-6, with 12 bases that match TRBD1. V gave up 3 bases and J gave up 10 bases; unmatched junction bases: 1. The CDR3 is 14 residues long. Germline loops: CDR1 MNHNS, CDR2 SASEGT. Here the CDR3 reads CASSEGTGGSPLHF. The CDR3 DNA sequence: TGTGCCAGCAGTGAGGGGACAGGGGGCTCACCCCTCCACTTT.

The rearrangement joins TRBV5-1 to TRBJ2-1, with 8 bases that match TRBD1. The J segment lost 2 bases and the V segment lost 4 bases, leaving 8 bases of the junction unmatched. Germline CDR1 is SGHRS and CDR2 is YFSETQ. The CDR3 sequence is 16 residues long. The CDR3: CASSNHQGQAYNEQFF. In DNA form, the CDR3 reads TGCGCCAGCAGCAACCACCAGGGACAGGCCTACAATGAGCAGTTCTTC.

V gene TRBV5-4 combines with J gene TRBJ2-1; D might be TRBD2 (5 bases). Deletions cut 5 bases from V and 6 bases from J, with 12 bases between. CDR3 length: 13 residues. Per the germline V gene, CDR1 is SGHNT and CDR2 is YYREEE (reference sequence). This chain's CDR3 is CASRTTPSNEQFF. CDR3 in DNA: TGTGCCAGCAGGACTACACCTAGCAATGAGCAGTTCTTC. The full variable domain, its missing parts supplied by reference TRBV5-4 and TRBJ2-1, is ETGVTQSPTHLIKTRGQQVTLRCSSQSGHNTVSWYQQALGQGPQFIFQYYREEENGRGNFPPRFSGLQFPNYSSELNVNALELDDSALYLCASRTTPSNEQFFGPGTRLTVL.

J is TRBJ2-5 and V is TRBV4-1, with 9 nucleotides matching TRBD2. CDR3 size: 16 residues. V gave up 0 bases and J gave up 4 bases; unmatched junction bases: 6. Germline lookup yields CDR1 MGHRA and CDR2 YSYEKL. This CDR3 is CASSQESSGVGETQYF. The CDR3 DNA follows: TGCGCCAGCAGCCAAGAGTCTAGCGGGGTTGGAGAGACCCAGTACTTC.

This sequence joins TRBV30 and TRBJ2-1; TRBD1 agrees at 9 bases. Germline lookup yields CDR1 GTSNPN and CDR2 SVGIG (reference sequence). The CDR3 consists of 14 residues. J was trimmed by 4 bases and V by 4 bases; bases with no gene match: 5. CDR3 residues: CAWKGDRAYNEQFF. In DNA, the CDR3 is TGTGCCTGGAAGGGGGACAGGGCTTACAATGAGCAGTTCTTC. The full variable domain, completed using reference TRBV30 and TRBJ2-1, is SQTIHQWPATLVQPVGSPLSLECTVEGTSNPNLYWYRQAAGRGLQLLFYSVGIGQISSEVPQNLSASRPQDRQFILSSKKLLLSDSGFYLCAWKGDRAYNEQFFGPGTRLTVL.

This clone was picked up a small number of times. The rearrangement links TRBV30 to TRBJ1-1; D is uncertain. Germline V gene sequence: CDR1 GTSNPN, CDR2 SVGIG (reference sequence). V gave up 4 bases and J gave up 4 bases, with 10 bases separating them. The CDR3 is 12 amino acids. The CDR3, as DNA: TGTGCCTGGAAGCGAGGTCTCACTGAAGCTTTCTTT. This sequence encodes CAWKRGLTEAFF. Variable domain in full (rest from reference TRBV30 and TRBJ1-1): SQTIHQWPATLVQPVGSPLSLECTVEGTSNPNLYWYRQAAGRGLQLLFYSVGIGQISSEVPQNLSASRPQDRQFILSSKKLLLSDSGFYLCAWKRGLTEAFFGQGTRLTVV.

There are a few counts of this clone. The chain carries TRBV30 and TRBJ2-3; 8 bases agree with TRBD1. This CDR3 is 15 amino acids long. Germline trimming cut 1 base from V and 4 bases from J; bases unmatched to any gene: 7. Germline-derived CDR1 and CDR2 are GTSNPN and SVGIG (reference sequence). This CDR3 is CAWSGRDRSPDTQYF. The DNA for the CDR3 is TGTGCCTGGAGTGGGAGGGACAGGAGTCCAGATACGCAGTATTTT.

This clone came up once. The chain links TRBV9 to TRBJ2-7, with D perhaps TRBD1 (6 bases). CDR1 and CDR2 (germline): SGDLS, YYNGEE. V was shortened by 0 bases and J by 4 bases, with 11 bases between the two germline ends. This CDR3 is 14 amino acids long. As DNA, the CDR3 is TGTGCCAGCAGCGTAGCGGACAGTCGATACGAGCAGTACTTC. Its translation is CASSVADSRYEQYF.

This chain joins TRBV5-6 and TRBJ2-7; 10 bases align to TRBD2. Trimming cost V 4 bases and J 3 bases; bases outside gene matches: 7. The germline gives CDR1 SGHDT, CDR2 YYEEEE. This CDR3 contains 15 residues. The CDR3 region is CASSQGGLAVYEQYF. The CDR3 DNA reads TGTGCCAGCAGCCAGGGTGGACTAGCGGTCTACGAGCAGTACTTC.

This clone has a single count. The chain employs TRBV13 and TRBJ2-1, with TRBD2 identical over 9 bases. J gave up 0 bases and V 5 bases, and 11 bases lay outside the gene matches. This CDR3 is built from 18 residues. The V gene's germline CDR1 is PRHDT and CDR2 FYEKMQ (reference sequence). CDR3 DNA: TGTGCCAGCAGCACCCTAGCGGGATCGGTACACTCCTACAATGAGCAGTTCTTC. Amino acid sequence: CASSTLAGSVHSYNEQFF.

This rearrangement joins TRBV19 to TRBJ1-2; 9 nucleotides match TRBD1. V trimming: 4 bases; J trimming: 6 bases; junction bases outside the gene matches: 9. This CDR3 has 15 amino acids. CDR1 is LNHDA and CDR2 is SQIVND in the germline V gene (reference sequence). CDR3 coding DNA: TGTGCCAGTAGTACCTGGGACAGGGTTTCGGATGGCTACACCTTC. Its protein is CASSTWDRVSDGYTF.